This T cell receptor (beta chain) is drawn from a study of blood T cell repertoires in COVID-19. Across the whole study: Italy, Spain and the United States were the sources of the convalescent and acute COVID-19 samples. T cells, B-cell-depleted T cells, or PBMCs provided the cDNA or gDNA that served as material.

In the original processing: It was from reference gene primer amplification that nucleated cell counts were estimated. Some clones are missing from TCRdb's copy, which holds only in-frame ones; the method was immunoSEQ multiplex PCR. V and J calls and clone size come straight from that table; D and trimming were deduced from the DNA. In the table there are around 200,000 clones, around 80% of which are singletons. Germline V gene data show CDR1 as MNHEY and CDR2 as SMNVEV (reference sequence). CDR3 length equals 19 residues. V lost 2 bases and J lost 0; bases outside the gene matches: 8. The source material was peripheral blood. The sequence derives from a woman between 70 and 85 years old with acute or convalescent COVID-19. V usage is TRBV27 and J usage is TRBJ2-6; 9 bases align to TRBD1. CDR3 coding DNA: TGTGCCAGCAGTTTAGGTCCGGGACAGGGAAGCTCTGGGGCCAACGTCCTGACTTTC. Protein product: CASSLGPGQGSSGANVLTF. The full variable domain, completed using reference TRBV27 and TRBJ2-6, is EAQVTQNPRYLITVTGKKLTVTCSQNMNHEYMSWYRQDPGLGLRQIYYSMNVEVTDKGDVPEGYKVSRKEKRNFPLILESPSPNQTSLYFCASSLGPGQGSSGANVLTFGAGSRLTVL.